This TCR beta chain is from a study of blood T cell repertoires in COVID-19. Study background: Spain, Italy and the United States supplied samples that represented acute and convalescent COVID-19. Nucleic acid was either cDNA or gDNA, and it came from T cells, B-cell-depleted T cells, or PBMCs.

This CDR3 has 14 residues. Germline CDR1 SGDLS, CDR2 YYNGEE. V lost 0 bases and J 4 bases, leaving 10 bases between the germline ends. Measured with immunoSEQ multiplex PCR; TCRdb has only the in-frame clones, and not every one. Of 150,000 to 200,000 clones listed, roughly four fifths are singletons. This TCR derives from a man in his 60s with active or convalescent COVID-19. Sequencing was done on a sample of peripheral blood. V gene TRBV9 combines with J gene TRBJ2-5, with D possibly matching TRBD2 (7 bases). The DNA of the CDR3 is TGTGCCAGCAGCGTAGGGGGGGGCCGAGAGACCCAGTACTTC. This codes for CASSVGGGRETQYF.